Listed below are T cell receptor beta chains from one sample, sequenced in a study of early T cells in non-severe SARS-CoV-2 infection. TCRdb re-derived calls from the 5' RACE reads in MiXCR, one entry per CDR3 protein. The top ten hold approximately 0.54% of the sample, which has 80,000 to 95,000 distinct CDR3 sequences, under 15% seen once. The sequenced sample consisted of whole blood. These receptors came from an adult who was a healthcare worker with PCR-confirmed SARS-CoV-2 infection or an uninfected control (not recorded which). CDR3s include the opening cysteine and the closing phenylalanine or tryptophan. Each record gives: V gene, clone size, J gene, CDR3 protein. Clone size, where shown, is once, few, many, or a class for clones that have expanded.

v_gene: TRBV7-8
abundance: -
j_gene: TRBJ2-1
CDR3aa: CASSLRRGRADEQFF

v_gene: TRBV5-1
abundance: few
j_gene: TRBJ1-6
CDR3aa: CASSLLVLPNNSPLHF

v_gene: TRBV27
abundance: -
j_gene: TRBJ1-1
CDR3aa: CASSFTGTLNTEAFF

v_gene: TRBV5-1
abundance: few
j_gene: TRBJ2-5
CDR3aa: CASSLEGSRGETQYF

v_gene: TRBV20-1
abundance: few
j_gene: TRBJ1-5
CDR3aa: CSAVGSNQPQHF

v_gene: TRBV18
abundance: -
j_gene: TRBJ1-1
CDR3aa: CASSPGDRINTEAFF

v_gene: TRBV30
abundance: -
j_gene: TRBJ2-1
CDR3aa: CAWTSKDEQFF

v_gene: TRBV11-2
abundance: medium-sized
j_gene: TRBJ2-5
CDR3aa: CASSGGVGSQETQYF

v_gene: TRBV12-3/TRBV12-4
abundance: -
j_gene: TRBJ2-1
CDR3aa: CASSERLAGVNEQFF

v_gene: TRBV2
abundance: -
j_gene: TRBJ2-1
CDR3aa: CASNPGLADNEQFF

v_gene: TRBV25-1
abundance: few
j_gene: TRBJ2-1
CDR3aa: CASDPGGWGNEQFF

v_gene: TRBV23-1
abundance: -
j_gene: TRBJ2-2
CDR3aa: CASSQSLFYSGHSNTGELFF

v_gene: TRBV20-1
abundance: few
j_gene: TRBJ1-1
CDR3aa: CSASALNTEAFF

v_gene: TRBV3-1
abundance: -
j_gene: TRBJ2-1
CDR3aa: CASSQGIYQEQFF

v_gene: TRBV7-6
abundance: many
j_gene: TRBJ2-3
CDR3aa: CASSVSYRGLGDTQYF

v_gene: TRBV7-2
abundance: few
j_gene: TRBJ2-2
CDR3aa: CASIRTSGGTGELFF

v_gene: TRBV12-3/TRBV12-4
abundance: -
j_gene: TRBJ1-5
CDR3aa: CASSLGLSGNSNQPQHF

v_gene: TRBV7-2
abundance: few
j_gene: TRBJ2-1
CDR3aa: CASSLVGPPSSYNEQFF

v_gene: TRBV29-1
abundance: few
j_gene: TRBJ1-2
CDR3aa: CSVEGHGTGGDGYTF

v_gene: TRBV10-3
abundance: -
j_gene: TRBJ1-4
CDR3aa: CATLTGGEEKLFF

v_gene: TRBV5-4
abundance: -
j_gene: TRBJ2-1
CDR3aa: CASSLMQGRYNEQFF

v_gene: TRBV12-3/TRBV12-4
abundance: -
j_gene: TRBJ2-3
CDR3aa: CASRQRTSGGPSTDTQYF

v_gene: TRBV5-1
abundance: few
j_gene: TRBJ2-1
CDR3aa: CASSLGLDEQFF

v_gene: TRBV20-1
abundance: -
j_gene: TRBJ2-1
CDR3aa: CSALSLSTAKYNEQFF

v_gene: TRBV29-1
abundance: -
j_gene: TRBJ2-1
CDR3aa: CSAYPGTRGEQFF

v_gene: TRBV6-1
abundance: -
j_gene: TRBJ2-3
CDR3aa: CASSGWRGGGGTDTQYF

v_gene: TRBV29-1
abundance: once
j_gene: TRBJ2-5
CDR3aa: CSAKQETQYF

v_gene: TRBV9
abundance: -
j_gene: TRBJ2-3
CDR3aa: CASSVGGRNTDTQYF

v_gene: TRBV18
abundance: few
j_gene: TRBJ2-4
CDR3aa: CASSPLDRGAAYIQYF

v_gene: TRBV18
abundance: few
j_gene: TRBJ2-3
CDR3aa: CASSPYRDTQYF

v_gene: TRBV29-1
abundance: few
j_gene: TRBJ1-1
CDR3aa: CSGNRGDTEAFF

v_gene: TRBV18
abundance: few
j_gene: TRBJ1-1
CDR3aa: CASSPPGTGLGTEAFF

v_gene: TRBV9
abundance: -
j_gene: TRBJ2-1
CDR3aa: CASSVLASSYNEQFF

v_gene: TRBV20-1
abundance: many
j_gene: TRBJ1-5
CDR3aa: CSAREGAGTYNQPQHF

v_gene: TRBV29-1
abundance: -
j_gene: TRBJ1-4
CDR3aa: CSVEIQGWEKLFF

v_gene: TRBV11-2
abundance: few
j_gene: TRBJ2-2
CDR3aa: CASSHPMAGELFF

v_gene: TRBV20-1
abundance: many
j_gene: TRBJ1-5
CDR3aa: CSARVGRDQPQHF

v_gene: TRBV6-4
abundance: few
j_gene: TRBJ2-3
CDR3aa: CASSDGKKRPSTDTQYF

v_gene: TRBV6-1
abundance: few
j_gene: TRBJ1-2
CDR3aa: CASSPTGDGYTF

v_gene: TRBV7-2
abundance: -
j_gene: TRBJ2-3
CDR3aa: CASSLVQFSTDTQYF

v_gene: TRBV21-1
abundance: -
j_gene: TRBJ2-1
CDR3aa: CASSKDRTTDNEQFF

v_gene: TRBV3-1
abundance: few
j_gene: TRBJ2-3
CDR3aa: CASSREGRQYF

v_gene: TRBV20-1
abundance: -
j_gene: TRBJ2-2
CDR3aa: CSARDELTGELFF

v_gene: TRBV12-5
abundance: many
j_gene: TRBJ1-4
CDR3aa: CASGLVRSAATNEKLFF

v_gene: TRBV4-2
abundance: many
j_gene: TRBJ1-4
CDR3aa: CASSRNRNEKLFF

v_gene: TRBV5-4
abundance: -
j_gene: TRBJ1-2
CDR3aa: CASNQPGRDGYTF

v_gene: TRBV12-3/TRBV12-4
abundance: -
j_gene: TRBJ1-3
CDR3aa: CASSFFNGNTIYF

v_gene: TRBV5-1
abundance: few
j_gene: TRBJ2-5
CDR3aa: CASRDRQGAGETQYF

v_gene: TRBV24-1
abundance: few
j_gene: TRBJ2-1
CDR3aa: CATSDDVSSSYNEQFF

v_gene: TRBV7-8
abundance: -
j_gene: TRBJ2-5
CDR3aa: CASSVNWDRSQETQYF

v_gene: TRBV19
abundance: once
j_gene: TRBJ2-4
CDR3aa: CASSMELALAKNIQYF

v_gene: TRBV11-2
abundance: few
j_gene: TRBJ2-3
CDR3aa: CASSLDGRQGGSTDTQYF

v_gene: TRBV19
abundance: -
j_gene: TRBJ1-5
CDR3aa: CASRGDRTSNQPQHF

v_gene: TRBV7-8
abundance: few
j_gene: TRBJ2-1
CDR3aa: CASSPSRAYNEQFF

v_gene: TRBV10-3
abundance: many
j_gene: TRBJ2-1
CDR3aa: CAIRAGAEQFF

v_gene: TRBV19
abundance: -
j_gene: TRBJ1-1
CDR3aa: CASSMKGQANTEAFF

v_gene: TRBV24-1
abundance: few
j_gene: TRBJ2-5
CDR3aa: CATSDPTGHQETQYF

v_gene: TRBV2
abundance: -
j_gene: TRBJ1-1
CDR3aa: CASRSGGTEAFF

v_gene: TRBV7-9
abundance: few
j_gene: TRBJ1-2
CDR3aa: CASSRLGDDYGYTF

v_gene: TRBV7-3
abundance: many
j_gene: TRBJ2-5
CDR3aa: CASSLKPVVVF